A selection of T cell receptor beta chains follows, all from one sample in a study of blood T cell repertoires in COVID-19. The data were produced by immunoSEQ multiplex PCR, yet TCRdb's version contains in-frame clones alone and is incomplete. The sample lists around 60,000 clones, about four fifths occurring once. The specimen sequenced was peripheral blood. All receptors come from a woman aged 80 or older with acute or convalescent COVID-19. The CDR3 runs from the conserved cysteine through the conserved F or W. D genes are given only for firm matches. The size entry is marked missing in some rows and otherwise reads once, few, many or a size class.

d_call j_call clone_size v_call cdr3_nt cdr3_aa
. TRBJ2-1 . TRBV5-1 TGCGCCAGCAGCTTGGGATCGGGAGCACTATCCTACAATGAGCAGTTCTTC CASSLGSGALSYNEQFF
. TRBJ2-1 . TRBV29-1 TGCAGCGGCCGGGACACCGTATACAATGAGCAGTTCTTC CSGRDTVYNEQFF
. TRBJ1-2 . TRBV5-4 TGTGCCAGCAGCTTCCAGGGGTTGGACGGCTACACCTTC CASSFQGLDGYTF
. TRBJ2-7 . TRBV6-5 TGTGCCAGCAGACGCGGACAGTTCTACGAGCAGTACTTC CASRRGQFYEQYF
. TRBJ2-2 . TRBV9 TGTGCCAGCAGCGTAGCCCCAATTAGGGGTGGCGACACCGGGGAGCTGTTTTTT CASSVAPIRGGDTGELFF
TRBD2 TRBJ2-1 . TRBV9 TGTGCCAGCAGCGTGAGCGGGGCATCCTACAATGAGCAGTTCTTC CASSVSGASYNEQFF
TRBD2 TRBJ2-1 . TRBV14 TGTGCCAGCAGCCTAGCGGGGGCCCTAATCGACAATGAGCAGTTCTTC CASSLAGALIDNEQFF
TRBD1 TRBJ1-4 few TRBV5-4 TGTGCCAGCAGCCCCGGACAGGGGAGTGAAAAACTGTTTTTT CASSPGQGSEKLFF
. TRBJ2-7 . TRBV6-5 TGTGCCAGCAGTTACTCGTCCGGGTCCCACGAGCAGTACTTC CASSYSSGSHEQYF
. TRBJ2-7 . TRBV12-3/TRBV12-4 TGTGCCAGCAGTTTCTCAGGGATCGAGCAGTACTTC CASSFSGIEQYF
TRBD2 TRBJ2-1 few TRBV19 TGTGCCAGTAGATCGGGACTAGCGGGAGATAACAATGAGCAGTTCTTC CASRSGLAGDNNEQFF
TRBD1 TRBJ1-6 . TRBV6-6 TGTGCCAGCAGTGTGGGACAGGGTAATTCACCCCTCCACTTT CASSVGQGNSPLHF
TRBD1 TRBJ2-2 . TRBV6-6 TGTGCCAGCACCAGGGACAGGTCCGCCGGGGAGCTGTTTTTT CASTRDRSAGELFF
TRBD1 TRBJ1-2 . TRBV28 TGTGCCGCAGGGGGAATCAACTATGGCTACACCTTC CAAGGINYGYTF
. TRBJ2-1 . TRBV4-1 TGCGCCAGCAGCCAAGTAGCTGGAGTCGGTGAGCAGTTCTTC CASSQVAGVGEQFF
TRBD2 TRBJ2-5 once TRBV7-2 TGTGCCAGCAGCTTAGGCCTACTAGCGGGAGGGCCCGAGACCCAGTACTTC CASSLGLLAGGPETQYF
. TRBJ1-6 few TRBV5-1 TGCGCCAGCAGCTTGGAGGGCCGGACAGACTCACCCCTCCACTTT CASSLEGRTDSPLHF
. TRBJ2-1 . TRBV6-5 TGTGCCAGCAGTTGGGGGGGCCCCCCTTACAATGAGCAGTTCTTC CASSWGGPPYNEQFF
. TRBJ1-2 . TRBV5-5 TGTGCCAGCAGCTTGGTATTCGGTCCTGGCTATGGCTACACCTTC CASSLVFGPGYGYTF
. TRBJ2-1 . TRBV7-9 TGTGCCAGCAGCTTAGGAGGCCCCCCCTACAATGAGCAGTTCTTC CASSLGGPPYNEQFF
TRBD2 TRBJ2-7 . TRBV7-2 TGTGCCAGCAGCTTTGCGGGGGTATACGAGCAGTACTTC CASSFAGVYEQYF
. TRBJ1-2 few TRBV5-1 TGCGCCAGCAGCTCATCTGGGGTTGGCCAGGGCTTCGATGGCTACACCTTC CASSSSGVGQGFDGYTF
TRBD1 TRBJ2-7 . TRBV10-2 TGCGCCAGCTACCGGGACAGGGGGGCCTACGAGCAGTACTTC CASYRDRGAYEQYF
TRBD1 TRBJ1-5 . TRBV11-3 TGTGCCAGCAGCTTCCCCAAGGACAGGGGGAGGCAGCCCCAGCATTTT CASSFPKDRGRQPQHF
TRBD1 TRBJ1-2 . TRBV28 TGTGCCAGCAGTGTGAATGTTCCAGGGGGCAGTGGCTATGGCTACACCTTC CASSVNVPGGSGYGYTF
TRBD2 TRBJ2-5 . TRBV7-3 TGTGCCAGCAGCTCTCTAGCGGGAGCGCAAGAGACCCAGTACTTC CASSSLAGAQETQYF
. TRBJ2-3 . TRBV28 TGTGCCAGCAGTCCCGGCACAGATACGCAGTATTTT CASSPGTDTQYF
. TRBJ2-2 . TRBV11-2 TGTGCCAGCAGCTTAGGTTACAGGGAGGAGCTGTTTTTT CASSLGYREELFF
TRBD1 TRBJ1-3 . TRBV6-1 TGTGCCAGCAGTGACGGACAGGTCGCTGGAAACACCATATATTTT CASSDGQVAGNTIYF
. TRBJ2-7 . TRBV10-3 TGTGCCATCAGTGACCCCAAGGGGGGGGACTACGAGCAGTACTTC CAISDPKGGDYEQYF
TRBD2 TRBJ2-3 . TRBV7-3 TGTGCCAGCAGCTCTCTAGCGGGAGCGACGGATACGCAGTATTTT CASSSLAGATDTQYF
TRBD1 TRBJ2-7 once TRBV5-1 TGCGCCAGCAGCCTTACGGGACAGGGGGAGGGAGAGCAGTACTTC CASSLTGQGEGEQYF
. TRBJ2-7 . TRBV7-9 TGTGCCAGCAGCGATACTTTTACACAGAGCTCCTACGAGCAGTACTTC CASSDTFTQSSYEQYF
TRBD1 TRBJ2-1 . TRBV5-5 TGTGCCAGCACCACCGGGACAGGAGCCTACAATGAGCAGTTCTTC CASTTGTGAYNEQFF
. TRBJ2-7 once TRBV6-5 TGTGCCAGCAGCCCACAGGCTACCTACGAGCAGTACTTC CASSPQATYEQYF
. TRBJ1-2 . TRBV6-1 TGTGCCAGCAGTGAGTTTCCAGGGTCCTATGGCTACACCTTC CASSEFPGSYGYTF
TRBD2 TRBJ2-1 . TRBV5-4 TGTGCCAGCAGCTGGCTAGCGGGATCTATCAATGAGCAGTTCTTC CASSWLAGSINEQFF
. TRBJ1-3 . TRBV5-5 TGTGCCAGCAGCTTGGGACACTCCTCTGGAAACACCATATATTTT CASSLGHSSGNTIYF
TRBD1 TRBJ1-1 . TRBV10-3 TGTGCCATCAGTGATGGACAGGGTCAGCCTGAAGCTTTCTTT CAISDGQGQPEAFF
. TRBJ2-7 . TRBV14 TGTGCCAGCGGACTCTCCTCCTACGAGCAGTACTTC CASGLSSYEQYF
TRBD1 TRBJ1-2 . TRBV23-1 TGCGCCAGCAGCCCGCCCCGGACAGGGAGTGATCATGGCTACACCTTC CASSPPRTGSDHGYTF
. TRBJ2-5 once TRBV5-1 TGCGCCAGCAGCTTGAACAGGGATTTGGGGACCCAGTACTTC CASSLNRDLGTQYF
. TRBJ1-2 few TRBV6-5 TGTGCCAGCAGTCTCGAACGAGGCTATGGCTACACCTTC CASSLERGYGYTF
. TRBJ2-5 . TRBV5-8 TGTGCCAGCAGCTCCAGGGACTTTGAGACCCAGTACTTC CASSSRDFETQYF
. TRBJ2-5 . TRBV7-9 TGTGCCAGCAGCTTGGGATCACGAGGACAGAGGGAGACCCAGTACTTC CASSLGSRGQRETQYF
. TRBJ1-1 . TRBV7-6 TGTGCCAGCAGCCACGGATCACAGTTAAACACTGAAGCTTTCTTT CASSHGSQLNTEAFF
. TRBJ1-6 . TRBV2 TGTGCCAGCAGTAATAATGCCTGGACAGATTATAATTCACCCCTCCACTTT CASSNNAWTDYNSPLHF
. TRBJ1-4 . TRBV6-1 TGTGCCAGCAGTGACCTTGCGGGGATTAATGAAAAACTGTTTTTT CASSDLAGINEKLFF
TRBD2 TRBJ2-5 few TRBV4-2 TGTGCCAGCAGCCAAGATCTAGCGGGGGGGCAAGAGACCCAGTACTTC CASSQDLAGGQETQYF
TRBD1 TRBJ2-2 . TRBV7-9 TGTGCCAGCAGCGACCGGGACAGGGGGAGTTACACCGGGGAGCTGTTTTTT CASSDRDRGSYTGELFF
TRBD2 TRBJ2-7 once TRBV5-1 TGCGCCAGCAGCTCCGGGACTAGCGGGACCTACGAGCAGTACTTC CASSSGTSGTYEQYF
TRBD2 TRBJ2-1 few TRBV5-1 TGCGCCAGCAGCCCCGCGGGAGCAGTTGGTGAGCAGTTCTTC CASSPAGAVGEQFF
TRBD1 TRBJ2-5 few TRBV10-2 TGCGCCAGCATAGATCGGACAGGGCGAGAGACCCAGTACTTC CASIDRTGRETQYF